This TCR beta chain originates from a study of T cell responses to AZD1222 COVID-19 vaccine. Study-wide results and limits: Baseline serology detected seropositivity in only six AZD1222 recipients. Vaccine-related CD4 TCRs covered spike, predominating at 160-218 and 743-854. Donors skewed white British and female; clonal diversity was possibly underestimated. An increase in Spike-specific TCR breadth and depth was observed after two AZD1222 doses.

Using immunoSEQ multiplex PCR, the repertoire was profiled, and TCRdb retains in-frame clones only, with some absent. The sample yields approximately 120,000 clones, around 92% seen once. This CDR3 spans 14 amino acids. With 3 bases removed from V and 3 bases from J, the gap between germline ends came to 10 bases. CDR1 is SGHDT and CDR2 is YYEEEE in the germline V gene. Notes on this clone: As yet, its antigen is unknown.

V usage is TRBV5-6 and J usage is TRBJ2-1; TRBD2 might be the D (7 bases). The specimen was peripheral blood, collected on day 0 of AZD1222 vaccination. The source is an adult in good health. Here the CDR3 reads CASSSGGLYNEQFF. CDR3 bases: TGTGCCAGCAGCTCGGGGGGCCTCTACAATGAGCAGTTCTTC. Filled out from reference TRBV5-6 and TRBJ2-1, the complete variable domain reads DAGVTQSPTHLIKTRGQQVTLRCSPKSGHDTVSWYQQALGQGPQFIFQYYEEEERQRGNFPDRFSGHQFPNYSSELNVNALLLGDSALYLCASSSGGLYNEQFFGPGTRLTVL.